Below are 13 T cell receptor beta chains sequenced from a single sample in a study of shared clonotypes between healthy human individuals. Clones were sequenced by immunoSEQ multiplex PCR, and TCRdb holds only the in-frame ones, with some missing. In the table there are a few million clones, approximately 95% of which are singletons. The specimen was naive CD4+ T cells from PBMCs. Subset: CD45RA+ positively selected. These receptor sequences come from a man aged 18 to 29 in good health. Some clones in this sample may be carry-over from other donors' samples.

This rearrangement joins TRBV19 to TRBJ1-5, with D perhaps TRBD1 (6 bases). The CDR3 covers 12 residues. CDR1 and CDR2 (germline): LNHDA, SQIVND (reference sequence). The ends were cut back, 7 bases at V and 5 bases at J, with 9 bases in the middle. CDR3 sequence: CASKEGDQPQHF. The CDR3 DNA reads as TGTGCCAGTAAGGAGGGGGATCAGCCCCAGCATTTT. The whole variable domain, filled in from reference TRBV19 and TRBJ1-5, reads DGGITQSPKYLFRKEGQNVTLSCEQNLNHDAMYWYRQDPGQGLRLIYYSQIVNDFQKGDIAEGYSVSREKKESFPLTVTSAQKNPTAFYLCASKEGDQPQHFGDGTRLSIL.

This chain joins TRBV5-1 and TRBJ1-4, with no clear D. Trimming left V 3 bases short and J 2 bases short, with 17 bases between. The CDR3 runs 17 residues. Germline V gene lookup returns CDR1 SGHRS and CDR2 YFSETQ. CDR3 residues: CASSYPRGVGTNEKLFF. Here the CDR3 DNA reads TGCGCCAGCAGCTATCCGCGCGGGGTTGGTACTAATGAAAAACTGTTTTTT.

The chain employs TRBV28 and TRBJ2-7; 8 positions match TRBD2. The CDR3 length is 14 residues. The trim removed 4 bases at V and 3 bases at J, leaving 5 bases unmatched. Germline CDR1 reads MDHEN; CDR2 reads SYDVKM. CDR3 bases: TGTGCCAGCAGTTCCTCTCGGGGGGGCTACGAGCAGTACTTC. Translating it yields CASSSSRGGYEQYF.

This chain uses TRBV28 with TRBJ1-4, with 7 bases matching TRBD1. This CDR3 region has 16 residues. Germline V CDR1 and CDR2: MDHEN, SYDVKM. V gave up 3 bases and J gave up 6 bases; unmatched junction bases: 10. This CDR3 reads CASSLRGPGDDEKLFF. Written as DNA, the CDR3 is TGTGCCAGCAGTTTGAGGGGGCCGGGGGATGATGAAAAACTGTTTTTT. Variable domain in full (rest from reference TRBV28 and TRBJ1-4): DVKVTQSSRYLVKRTGEKVFLECVQDMDHENMFWYRQDPGLGLRLIYFSYDVKMKEKGDIPEGYSVSREKKERFSLILESASTNQTSMYLCASSLRGPGDDEKLFFGSGTQLSVL.

V and J are TRBV10-1 and TRBJ2-7; 8 positions agree with TRBD2. Germline V gene lookup returns CDR1 WNHNN and CDR2 SYGVQD (reference sequence). CDR3 length equals 15 residues. V trimming: 8 bases; J trimming: 4 bases; junction bases outside the gene matches: 13. For the CDR3, the DNA is TGCGCCAGCCGTGGAATCGGGGGGGGCGGGTACGAGCAGTACTTC. Translated, it gives CASRGIGGGGYEQYF.

The chain recombines TRBV29-1 with TRBJ1-4; 8 positions agree with TRBD1. Germline CDR1 and CDR2: SQVTM and ANQGSEA. This CDR3 has 14 residues. Unmatched junction bases numbered 11, after V lost 6 bases and J lost 8 bases. The CDR3 region is CSVEPQGAGEKLFF. The CDR3 nucleotides are TGCAGCGTAGAACCGCAGGGGGCGGGGGAAAAACTGTTTTTT.

The gene calls are TRBV6-5 and TRBJ1-5; 8 bases match TRBD1. The CDR3 contains 15 residues. The germline gives CDR1 MNHEY, CDR2 SVGAGI. V dropped 3 bases and J dropped 2; count of bases not matched to a gene: 3. For the CDR3, the DNA is TGTGCCAGCAGTTATGGACAGGGACGCAATCAGCCCCAGCATTTT. Amino acids: CASSYGQGRNQPQHF.

The chain links TRBV5-6 to TRBJ1-5; D not resolved. The V gene lost 5 bases and the J gene lost 1 base, with 13 bases spanning the gap. There are 15 residues in the CDR3. Germline CDR1 SGHDT, CDR2 YYEEEE. Here the CDR3 DNA reads TGTGCCAGCAGTAAATCGGGAATCAGCAATCAGCCCCAGCATTTT. Residues: CASSKSGISNQPQHF.

The chain is built from TRBV28 and TRBJ2-6; 8 bases fit TRBD1. The CDR3 runs to 19 residues. Unmatched junction bases numbered 13, after V lost 5 bases and J lost 1 base. Looked up from germline, CDR1 is MDHEN and CDR2 is SYDVKM. The CDR3 loop reads CASSPQPGQVVSGANVLTF. The DNA of the CDR3 is TGTGCCAGCAGTCCCCAGCCGGGACAGGTGGTATCTGGGGCCAACGTCCTGACTTTC.

This rearrangement joins TRBV28 to TRBJ2-5, with 11 bases matching TRBD2. V lost 6 bases, J lost 5 bases, and 17 bases stayed unmatched. This CDR3 contains 18 residues. From germline, CDR1 is MDHEN and CDR2 SYDVKM. CDR3 in amino acids: CASSLRRLSGRAGETQYF. CDR3 bases: TGTGCCAGCAGCCTTCGAAGGCTTAGCGGGAGGGCCGGGGAGACCCAGTACTTC.

The chain links TRBV28 to TRBJ1-4, with D hard to call. CDR1 and CDR2 from the germline V gene are MDHEN and SYDVKM. Trimming removed 4 bases from V and 3 bases from J, with 9 bases in between. CDR3 size: 14 residues. In nucleotides, the CDR3 is TGTGCCAGCAGTTCCCATCAGCCTAATGAAAAACTGTTTTTT. Translated: CASSSHQPNEKLFF.

This chain links TRBV7-2 with TRBJ1-1; TRBD1 aligns across 8 bases. Germline CDR1 reads SGHTA; CDR2 reads FQGNSA. J was trimmed by 7 bases and V by 5 bases; bases with no gene match: 6. CDR3 length: 13 amino acids. The CDR3 spells CASSIRQGYEAFF. The CDR3 DNA is TGTGCCAGCAGCATTCGACAGGGGTATGAAGCTTTCTTT.

CDR3 protein: CASSALTQTYEQYF. CDR3 DNA: TGCGCCAGCAGCGCCTTGACTCAGACCTACGAGCAGTACTTC. V usage is TRBV5-1 and J usage is TRBJ2-7; no reliable D call. The germline gives CDR1 SGHRS, CDR2 YFSETQ. Deletions cut 4 bases from V and 2 bases from J, with 13 bases between. The CDR3 runs to 14 residues.